The TCR beta chain described here comes from a study of response to subunit inactivated influenza vaccine. Using its own MiXCR run on the RT-PCR reads, TCRdb lists one record per CDR3 protein. The data contain about 540,000 distinct CDR3 sequences, around a quarter of them singletons. In its sample, this clonotype was seen a few times. Trimming at V came to 4 bases and at J to 5 bases, leaving 5 bases not matched to a gene. There are 13 residues in the CDR3. In germline, CDR1 is ENHRY, CDR2 SYGVKD. These same records also appear under a second study, on T cells expressing NK-cell markers. Per that paper: A 5'RACE template switching approach incorporating UMIs was used to make TCR beta cDNA. The sequencing cohort of eight donors included seven HCMV-seropositive individuals and one seronegative individual.

The sequences come from CD4+ T cells sorted from PBMCs, collected roughly 12 days after vaccination. The TCR originated in a man in his fifties who received an inactivated influenza vaccine. The chain couples TRBV10-3 to TRBJ2-7; TRBD2 aligns across 7 bases. The CDR3 reads CAISGWREHEQYF. As DNA, the CDR3 is TGTGCCATCAGTGGGTGGCGGGAGCACGAGCAGTACTTC.